Below, 22 T cell receptor beta chains from the same sample are listed, as sequenced in a study of Ad26.COV2.S vaccination and SARS-CoV-2 variants. Treatment of the sample: roughly 20 received Ad26.COV2.S at low or high dose, single or two shots; several received placebo; per-sample allocation not given. Samples analyzed were those drawn on day 63 after the first vaccine or placebo injection. Only in-frame clones appear in the TCRdb table, and some are missing; sequencing was by immunoSEQ multiplex PCR. The repertoire holds about 350,000 clones, with around nine tenths as singletons. Sequencing was performed on peripheral blood, taken in a trial of Ad26.COV2.S vaccine versus placebo. The source of these receptors is a person between 18 and 65 years old who received the Ad26.COV2.S COVID-19 vaccine or a placebo.

The chain combines TRBV12-3 or TRBV12-4 with TRBJ2-5, with D perhaps matching TRBD1 (5 bases). V was shortened by 6 bases and J by 0 bases, with 8 bases between the two germline ends. This CDR3 comprises 13 residues. The CDR3 region has the DNA TGTGCCAGCAGAGGGGATGACCAAGAGACCCAGTACTTC. Encoded protein: CASRGDDQETQYF.

This clone is a singleton in its sample. CDR3 sequence reads: CASSLFGQQFF. The CDR3 DNA is TGTGCCAGCAGTTTATTTGGACAGCAGTTCTTC. The chain links TRBV28 to TRBJ2-1, with D hard to call. The germline V gene has CDR1 MDHEN and CDR2 SYDVKM. Trimming cost V 1 base and J 11 bases, with 6 bases left between them. This CDR3 is built from 11 residues. The full variable domain, its missing parts supplied by reference TRBV28 and TRBJ2-1, is DVKVTQSSRYLVKRTGEKVFLECVQDMDHENMFWYRQDPGLGLRLIYFSYDVKMKEKGDIPEGYSVSREKKERFSLILESASTNQTSMYLCASSLFGQQFFGPGTRLTVL.

The V call is TRBV5-1, the J call TRBJ2-1; D might be TRBD2 (6 bases). CDR1 is SGHRS and CDR2 is YFSETQ in the germline V gene. This CDR3 is built from 15 residues. V was cut by 2 bases and J by 4 bases, with 13 bases left in between. CDR3 sequence reads: CASSFGGDQYNEQFF. The DNA of the CDR3 is TGCGCCAGCAGCTTTGGCGGGGACCAATACAATGAGCAGTTCTTC.

This chain connects TRBV29-1 to TRBJ1-1; possibly TRBD1 for D (6 bases). With 4 bases removed from V and 10 bases from J, the gap between germline ends came to 19 bases. This CDR3 has 13 amino acids. Germline loops: CDR1 SQVTM, CDR2 ANQGSEA. The CDR3 loop reads CSVGRSGEVGAFF. For the CDR3, the DNA is TGCAGCGTTGGTCGGTCAGGGGAGGTGGGAGCTTTCTTT.

The genes are TRBV28 and TRBJ2-3; D perhaps matches TRBD2 (5 bases). CDR3 length: 14 residues. Germline CDR1 MDHEN, CDR2 SYDVKM. Between the trimmed V and J ends, which lost 11 bases and 4 bases, there was a span of 19 bases. The CDR3 sequence is CAGRGLGVPDTQYF. The DNA for the CDR3 is TGTGCCGGCCGGGGTCTGGGCGTGCCAGATACGCAGTATTTT.

V is TRBV28 and J is TRBJ2-7; 7 nucleotides align to TRBD1. Germline V lookup: CDR1 MDHEN, CDR2 SYDVKM. The CDR3 sequence is 13 residues long. J lost 0 bases, V lost 5 bases, and 1 base had no gene match. Here the CDR3 DNA reads TGTGCCAGCAGTGGGGACAGCTCCTACGAGCAGTACTTC. Encoded protein: CASSGDSSYEQYF.

The chain has TRBV19 and TRBJ2-1; D tentatively reads TRBD1 or TRBD2 (5 bases each). With 5 bases removed from V and 7 bases from J, the gap between germline ends came to 15 bases. The CDR3 extends over 14 amino acids. The germline V gene encodes CDR1 LNHDA and CDR2 SQIVND (reference sequence). This chain's CDR3 is CASSPWDEGNEQFF. The CDR3 DNA is TGTGCCAGTAGTCCTTGGGACGAGGGGAATGAGCAGTTCTTC.

This chain links TRBV30 with TRBJ2-1; D is perhaps TRBD2 (6 bases). Germline CDR1 is GTSNPN and CDR2 is SVGIG (reference sequence). This CDR3 spans 13 amino acids. Trimming stripped 0 bases from V and 9 bases from J, with 12 bases between. This CDR3 is CAWSVRLAIEQFF. CDR3 DNA: TGTGCCTGGAGTGTACGGCTAGCGATTGAGCAGTTCTTC.

This clone was observed once. The chain uses TRBV6-5 and TRBJ2-5; no reliable D call. In germline, CDR1 is MNHEY, CDR2 SVGAGI. The CDR3 sequence is 13 residues long. V lost 5 bases and J lost 5, with 12 bases in between. The CDR3 DNA is TGTGCCAGCAGTCCCTTTATAGGGGAGACCCAGTACTTC. It translates to CASSPFIGETQYF.

This sequence joins TRBV7-3 and TRBJ2-5; D unresolved. This CDR3 spans 15 amino acids. V lost 2 bases to trimming and J lost 5 bases, with 15 bases between them. The germline CDR1 and CDR2 sequences are SGHTA and FQGTGA. The DNA for the CDR3 is TGTGCCAGCAGCTTAGGTTCAGGTTATGGGGAGACCCAGTACTTC. This gives the protein CASSLGSGYGETQYF.

The rearrangement uses TRBV5-1 and TRBJ2-6; D remains ambiguous. The germline V and J ends were trimmed by 0 bases and 0 bases, with 16 bases remaining between them. CDR3 length: 19 residues. The V gene's germline CDR1 is SGHRS and CDR2 YFSETQ. The DNA for the CDR3 is TGCGCCAGCAGCTTGGGTTCGTGGCTTTCCAGCTCTGGGGCCAACGTCCTGACTTTC. It encodes CASSLGSWLSSSGANVLTF.

The chain links TRBV29-1 to TRBJ2-1; the D gene is possibly TRBD1 (6 bases). Germline V gene lookup returns CDR1 SQVTM and CDR2 ANQGSEA. CDR3 length equals 14 residues. Trimming took 7 bases from V and 5 from J, leaving 18 bases between them. The CDR3 loop reads CSAGPGTPNNEQFF. The DNA for the CDR3 is TGCAGCGCTGGTCCCGGGACACCAAACAATGAGCAGTTCTTC.

The chain recombines TRBV3-1 (or the pseudogene TRBV3-2) with TRBJ2-5; D is ambiguous. The CDR3 totals 14 residues. Germline assignment: CDR1 LGHDT and CDR2 YNNKEL (reference sequence). Trimming removed 0 bases from V and 5 bases from J, with 10 bases in between. CDR3 loop: CASSQDQVRETQYF. In DNA form, the CDR3 reads TGTGCCAGCAGCCAAGATCAGGTTAGGGAGACCCAGTACTTC.

V and J are TRBV7-2 and TRBJ1-2; 7 bases are shared with TRBD1. In germline, CDR1 is SGHTA, CDR2 FQGNSA. The CDR3 length is 15 residues. Trimming cost V 5 bases and J 3 bases; bases outside gene matches: 9. This CDR3 reads CASSKYRGGDYGYTF. The CDR3, as DNA: TGTGCCAGCAGCAAATACAGGGGCGGCGACTATGGCTACACCTTC.

The V gene is TRBV11-2, the J gene TRBJ2-7; unclear D gene. The V end was cut by 3 bases, the J end by 2 bases, with 5 bases between. The CDR3 has 12 residues. The germline gives CDR1 SGHAT, CDR2 FQNNGV. The CDR3 here is CASSLSTYEQYF. CDR3 in DNA: TGTGCCAGCAGCTTGAGTACCTACGAGCAGTACTTC.

This chain links TRBV5-1 with TRBJ1-1; maybe TRBD1 (5 bases). V dropped 0 bases and J dropped 5 bases, with 14 bases sitting between them. The CDR3 runs 15 residues. Germline CDR1 and CDR2: SGHRS and YFSETQ. CDR3 bases: TGCGCCAGCAGCTTGGATAAGGGGACGGGGACTGAAGCTTTCTTT. Amino acid sequence: CASSLDKGTGTEAFF.

This rearrangement joins TRBV6-4 to TRBJ2-1; D gene unclear. Germline V gene sequence: CDR1 MRHNA, CDR2 SNTAGT. The CDR3 has 14 amino acids. The V end was cut by 9 bases, the J end by 0 bases, with 12 bases between. The CDR3 spells CASRADSSYNEQFF. Written as DNA, the CDR3 is TGTGCCAGTAGGGCGGATTCCTCCTACAATGAGCAGTTCTTC.

This chain links TRBV30 with TRBJ1-1; 7 bases align to TRBD1. After removal of 2 bases from V and 7 bases from J, the junction contained 4 bases not matched to a gene. The CDR3 runs to 12 residues. The germline gives CDR1 GTSNPN, CDR2 SVGIG (reference sequence). The CDR3 region has the DNA TGTGCCTGGAGTCCCCAGGGGGGTGAAGCTTTCTTT. Protein: CAWSPQGGEAFF. Together with reference TRBV30 and TRBJ1-1, the CDR3 gives the full variable domain: SQTIHQWPATLVQPVGSPLSLECTVEGTSNPNLYWYRQAAGRGLQLLFYSVGIGQISSEVPQNLSASRPQDRQFILSSKKLLLSDSGFYLCAWSPQGGEAFFGQGTRLTVV.

The table lists this clone with a count of one. The chain recombines TRBV28 with TRBJ2-1; the match to TRBD2 covers 7 bases. CDR1 is MDHEN, CDR2 SYDVKM, per germline. V lost 4 bases to trimming and J lost 7 bases; unmatched junction nucleotides: 13. The CDR3 is 16 amino acids. The CDR3 sequence: CASSYGVGRERNEQFF. The DNA for the CDR3 is TGTGCCAGCAGTTATGGGGTAGGGCGGGAGAGGAATGAGCAGTTCTTC. Looking up the rest from reference TRBV28 and TRBJ2-1 gives the full variable domain: DVKVTQSSRYLVKRTGEKVFLECVQDMDHENMFWYRQDPGLGLRLIYFSYDVKMKEKGDIPEGYSVSREKKERFSLILESASTNQTSMYLCASSYGVGRERNEQFFGPGTRLTVL.

This clone has a single count. The chain links TRBV25-1 to TRBJ1-4; 8 positions match TRBD1. V lost 6 bases to trimming and J lost 7 bases; unmatched junction nucleotides: 4. Germline CDR1 and CDR2: MGHDK and SYGVNS. This CDR3 spans 13 amino acids. The CDR3 nucleotides are TGTGCCAGCAGCTATACAGGGGGTGAAAAACTGTTTTTT. It encodes CASSYTGGEKLFF.

This clone was observed a single time. The chain combines TRBV5-8 with TRBJ2-3, with 7 bases lining up with TRBD1. Germline CDR1 SGHTS, CDR2 YDEGEE. Unmatched junction bases numbered 5, after V lost 7 bases and J lost 0 bases. The CDR3 is 14 amino acids. This CDR3 reads CASSRGQSTDTQYF. The CDR3 DNA sequence: TGTGCCAGCTCTCGGGGACAGAGCACAGATACGCAGTATTTT.

The chain carries TRBV11-2 and TRBJ2-1; 9 nucleotides line up with TRBD2. V shed 6 bases, J shed 6 bases, and the junction held 3 bases outside the gene matches. The CDR3 has 13 residues. CDR1 and CDR2 from the germline V gene are SGHAT and FQNNGV. CDR3 in DNA: TGTGCCAGCAGACCTAGCGGGGCCAATGAGCAGTTCTTC. It translates to CASRPSGANEQFF.